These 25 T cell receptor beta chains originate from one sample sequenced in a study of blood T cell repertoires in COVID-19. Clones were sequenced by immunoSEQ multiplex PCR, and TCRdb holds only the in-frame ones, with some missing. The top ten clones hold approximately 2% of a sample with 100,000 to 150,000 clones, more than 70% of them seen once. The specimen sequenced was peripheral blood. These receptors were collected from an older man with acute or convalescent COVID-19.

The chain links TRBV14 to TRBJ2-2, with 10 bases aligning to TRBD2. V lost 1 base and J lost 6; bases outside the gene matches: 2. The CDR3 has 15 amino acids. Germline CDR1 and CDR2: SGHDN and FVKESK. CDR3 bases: TGTGCCAGCAGCCAAGCCGGGACTAGCGCCGGGGAGCTGTTTTTT. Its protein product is CASSQAGTSAGELFF.

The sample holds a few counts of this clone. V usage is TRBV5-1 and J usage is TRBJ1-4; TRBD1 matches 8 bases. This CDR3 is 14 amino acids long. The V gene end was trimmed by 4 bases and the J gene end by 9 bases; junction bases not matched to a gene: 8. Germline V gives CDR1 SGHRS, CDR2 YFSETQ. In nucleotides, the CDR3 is TGCGCCAGCAGCCGAACACAGGGGGGGAAAAAACTGTTTTTT. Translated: CASSRTQGGKKLFF.

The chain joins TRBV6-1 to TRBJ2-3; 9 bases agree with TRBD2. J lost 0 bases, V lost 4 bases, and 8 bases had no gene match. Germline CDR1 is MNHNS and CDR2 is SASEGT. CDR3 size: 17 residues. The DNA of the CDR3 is TGTGCCAGCAGTGGCCTACTAGCGGGCCGTAGCACAGATACGCAGTATTTT. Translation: CASSGLLAGRSTDTQYF.

The CDR3 nucleotides read TGTGCCAGCAGTTTTAGCGGGGGGCCAGGAGAGACCCAGTACTTC. Amino acid sequence: CASSFSGGPGETQYF. This chain joins TRBV11-3 and TRBJ2-5, with 10 bases lining up with TRBD2. Germline V gene data show CDR1 as SGHNT and CDR2 as YENEEA. The CDR3 consists of 15 residues. With V trimmed by 6 bases and J by 4 bases, 8 bases remained unmatched.

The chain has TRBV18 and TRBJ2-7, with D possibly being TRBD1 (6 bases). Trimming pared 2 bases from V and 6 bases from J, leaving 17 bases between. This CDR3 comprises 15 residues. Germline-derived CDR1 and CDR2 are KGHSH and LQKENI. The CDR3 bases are TGTGCCAGCTCACCAAGCCAGGGGCCCCTAGCCGAGCAGTACTTC. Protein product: CASSPSQGPLAEQYF.

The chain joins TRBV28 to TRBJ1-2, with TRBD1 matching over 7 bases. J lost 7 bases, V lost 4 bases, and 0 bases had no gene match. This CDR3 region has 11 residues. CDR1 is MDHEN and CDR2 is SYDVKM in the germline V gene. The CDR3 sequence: CASSYRGGYTF. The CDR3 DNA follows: TGTGCCAGCAGTTACAGGGGTGGCTACACCTTC.

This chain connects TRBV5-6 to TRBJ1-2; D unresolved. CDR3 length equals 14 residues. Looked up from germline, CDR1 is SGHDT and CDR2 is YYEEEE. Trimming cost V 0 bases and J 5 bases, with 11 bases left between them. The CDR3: CASSLGGNPYGYTF. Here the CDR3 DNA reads TGTGCCAGCAGCTTGGGAGGGAACCCGTATGGCTACACCTTC.

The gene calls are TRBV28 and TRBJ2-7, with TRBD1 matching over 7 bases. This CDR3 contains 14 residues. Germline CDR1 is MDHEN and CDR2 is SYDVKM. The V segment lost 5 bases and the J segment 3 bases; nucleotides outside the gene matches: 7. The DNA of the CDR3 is TGTGCCAGCAGTCAAGTGGGGACAGTCTACGAGCAGTACTTC. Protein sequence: CASSQVGTVYEQYF.

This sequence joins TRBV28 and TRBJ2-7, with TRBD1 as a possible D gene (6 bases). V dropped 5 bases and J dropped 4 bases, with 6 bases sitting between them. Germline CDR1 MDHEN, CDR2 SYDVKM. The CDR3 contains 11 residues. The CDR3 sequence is CASSDRYEQYF. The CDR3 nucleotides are TGTGCCAGCAGTGACAGGTACGAGCAGTACTTC.

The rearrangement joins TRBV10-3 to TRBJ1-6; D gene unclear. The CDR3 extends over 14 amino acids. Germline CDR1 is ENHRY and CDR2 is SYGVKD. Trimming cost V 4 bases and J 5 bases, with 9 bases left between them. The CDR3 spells CAISGQQNNSPLHF. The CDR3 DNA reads TGTGCCATCAGTGGGCAACAGAATAATTCACCCCTCCACTTT.

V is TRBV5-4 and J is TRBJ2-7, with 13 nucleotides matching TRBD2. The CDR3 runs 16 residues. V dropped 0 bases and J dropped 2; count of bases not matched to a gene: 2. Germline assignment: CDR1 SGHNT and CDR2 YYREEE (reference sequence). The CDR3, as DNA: TGTGCCAGCAGCTTGGGAACTAGCGGGGGGGCCTACGAGCAGTACTTC. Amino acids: CASSLGTSGGAYEQYF.

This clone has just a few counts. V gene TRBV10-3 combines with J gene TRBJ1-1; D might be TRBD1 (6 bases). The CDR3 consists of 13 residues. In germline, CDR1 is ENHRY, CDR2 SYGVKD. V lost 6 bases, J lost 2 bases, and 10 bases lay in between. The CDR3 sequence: CAISADRNTEAFF. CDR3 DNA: TGTGCCATCAGCGCGGACAGAAACACTGAAGCTTTCTTT.

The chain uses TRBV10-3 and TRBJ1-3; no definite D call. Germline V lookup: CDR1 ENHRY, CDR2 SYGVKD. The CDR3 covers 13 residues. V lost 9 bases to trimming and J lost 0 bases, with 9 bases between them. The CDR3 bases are TGTGCCATAAACGGGGTCTCTGGAAACACCATATATTTT. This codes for CAINGVSGNTIYF.

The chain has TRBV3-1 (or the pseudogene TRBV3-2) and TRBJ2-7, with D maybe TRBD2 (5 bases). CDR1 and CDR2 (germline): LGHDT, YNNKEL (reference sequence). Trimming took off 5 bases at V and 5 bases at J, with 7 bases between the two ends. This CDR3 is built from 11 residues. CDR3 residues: CASSSGDEQYF. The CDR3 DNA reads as TGTGCCAGCAGCTCCGGGGACGAGCAGTACTTC.

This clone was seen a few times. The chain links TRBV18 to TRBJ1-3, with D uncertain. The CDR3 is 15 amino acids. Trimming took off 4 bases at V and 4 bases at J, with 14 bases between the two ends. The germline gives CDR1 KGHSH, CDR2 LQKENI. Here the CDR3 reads CASSRASSAGNTIYF. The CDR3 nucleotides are TGTGCCAGCTCACGAGCCTCGTCCGCCGGAAACACCATATATTTT.

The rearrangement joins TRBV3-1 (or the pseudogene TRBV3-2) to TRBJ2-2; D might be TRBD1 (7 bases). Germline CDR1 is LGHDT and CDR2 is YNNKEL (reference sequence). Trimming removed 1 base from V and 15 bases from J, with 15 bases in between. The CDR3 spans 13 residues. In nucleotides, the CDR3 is TGTGCCAGCAGCCAAGTGAGCAGGGGGGAAGTGTTTTTT. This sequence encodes CASSQVSRGEVFF.

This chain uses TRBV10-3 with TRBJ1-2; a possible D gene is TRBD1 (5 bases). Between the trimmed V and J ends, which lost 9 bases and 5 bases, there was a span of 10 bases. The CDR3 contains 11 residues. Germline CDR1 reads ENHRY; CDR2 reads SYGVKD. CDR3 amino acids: CAILGGYGYTF. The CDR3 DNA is TGTGCCATATTGGGGGGGTATGGCTACACCTTC.

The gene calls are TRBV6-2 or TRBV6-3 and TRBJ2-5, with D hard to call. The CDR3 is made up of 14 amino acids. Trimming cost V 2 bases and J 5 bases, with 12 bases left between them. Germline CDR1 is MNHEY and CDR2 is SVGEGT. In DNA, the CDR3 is TGTGCCAGCAGTTACCGTGATCCACGGGAGACCCAGTACTTC. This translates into CASSYRDPRETQYF.

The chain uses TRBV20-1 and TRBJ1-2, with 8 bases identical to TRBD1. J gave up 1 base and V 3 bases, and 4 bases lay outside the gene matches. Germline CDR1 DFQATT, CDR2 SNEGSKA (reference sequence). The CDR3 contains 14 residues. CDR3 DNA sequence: TGCAGTGCTAGTTCGACAGGGGTTAACTATGGCTACACCTTC. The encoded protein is CSASSTGVNYGYTF.

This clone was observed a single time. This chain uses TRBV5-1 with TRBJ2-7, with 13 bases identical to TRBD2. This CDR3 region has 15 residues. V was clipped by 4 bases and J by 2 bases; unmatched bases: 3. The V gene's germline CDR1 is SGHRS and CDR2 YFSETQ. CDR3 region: CASSPTSGGPYEQYF. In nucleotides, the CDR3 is TGCGCCAGCAGCCCGACTAGCGGGGGGCCCTACGAGCAGTACTTC.

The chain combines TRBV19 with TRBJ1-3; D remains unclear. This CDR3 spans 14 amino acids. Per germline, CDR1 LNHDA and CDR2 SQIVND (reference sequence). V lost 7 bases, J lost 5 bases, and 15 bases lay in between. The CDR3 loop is CASTPERIRNTIYF. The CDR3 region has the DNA TGTGCCAGTACCCCTGAGAGAATTAGAAACACCATATATTTT.

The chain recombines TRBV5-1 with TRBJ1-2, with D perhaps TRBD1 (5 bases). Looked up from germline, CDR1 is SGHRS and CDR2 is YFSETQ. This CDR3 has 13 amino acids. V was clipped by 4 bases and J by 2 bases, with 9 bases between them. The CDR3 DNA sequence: TGCGCCAGCAGCCAAACAGGAAACTATGGCTACACCTTC. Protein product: CASSQTGNYGYTF.

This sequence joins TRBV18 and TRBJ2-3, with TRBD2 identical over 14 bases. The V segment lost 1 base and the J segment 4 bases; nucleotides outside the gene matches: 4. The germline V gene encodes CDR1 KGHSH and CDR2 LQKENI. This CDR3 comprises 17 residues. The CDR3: CASSPLMTSGGADTQYF. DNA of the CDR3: TGTGCCAGCTCACCACTCATGACTAGCGGGGGGGCAGATACGCAGTATTTT.

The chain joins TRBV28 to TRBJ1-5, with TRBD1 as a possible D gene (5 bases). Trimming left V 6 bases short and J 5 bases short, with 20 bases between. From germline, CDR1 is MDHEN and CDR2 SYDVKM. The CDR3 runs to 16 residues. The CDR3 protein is CASRESVRRGDQPQHF. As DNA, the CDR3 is TGTGCCAGCAGGGAGTCAGTCAGACGGGGGGATCAGCCCCAGCATTTT.

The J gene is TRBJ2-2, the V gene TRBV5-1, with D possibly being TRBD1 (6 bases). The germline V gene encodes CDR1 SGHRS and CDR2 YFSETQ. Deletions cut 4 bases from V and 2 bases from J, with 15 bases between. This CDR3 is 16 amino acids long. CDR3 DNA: TGCGCCAGCAGCCCAACAGGGCTCCTCAACACCGGGGAGCTGTTTTTT. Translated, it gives CASSPTGLLNTGELFF.